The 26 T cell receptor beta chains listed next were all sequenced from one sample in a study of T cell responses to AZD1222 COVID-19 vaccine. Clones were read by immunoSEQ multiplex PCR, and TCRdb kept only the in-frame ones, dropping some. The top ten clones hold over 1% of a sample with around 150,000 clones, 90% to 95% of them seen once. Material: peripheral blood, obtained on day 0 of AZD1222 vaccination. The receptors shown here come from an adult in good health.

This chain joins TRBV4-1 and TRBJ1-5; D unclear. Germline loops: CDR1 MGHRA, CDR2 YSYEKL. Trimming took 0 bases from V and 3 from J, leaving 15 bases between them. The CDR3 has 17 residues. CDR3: CASSQEPRVSHNQPQHF. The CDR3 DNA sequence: TGCGCCAGCAGCCAAGAACCTAGGGTATCCCACAATCAGCCCCAGCATTTT.

The CDR3 DNA is TGCGCCAGCAGCTTGGGGGCAGGAGGAAACACCATATATTTT. It specifies CASSLGAGGNTIYF. The rearrangement links TRBV5-1 to TRBJ1-3, with unresolved D. Germline V gene lookup returns CDR1 SGHRS and CDR2 YFSETQ. The CDR3 loop spans 14 amino acids. Trimming removed 0 bases from V and 4 bases from J, with 8 bases in between.

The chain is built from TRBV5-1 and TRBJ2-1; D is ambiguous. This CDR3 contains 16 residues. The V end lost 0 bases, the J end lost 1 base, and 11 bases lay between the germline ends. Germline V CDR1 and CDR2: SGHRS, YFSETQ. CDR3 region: CASSLGYRASYNEQFF. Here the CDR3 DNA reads TGCGCCAGCAGCTTGGGTTATAGGGCTTCCTACAATGAGCAGTTCTTC.

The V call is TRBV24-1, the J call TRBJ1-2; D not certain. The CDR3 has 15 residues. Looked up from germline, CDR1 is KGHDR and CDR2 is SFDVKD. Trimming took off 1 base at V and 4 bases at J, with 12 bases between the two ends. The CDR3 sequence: CATSDFRGGSYGYTF. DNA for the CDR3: TGTGCCACCAGTGATTTCCGGGGTGGCAGCTATGGCTACACCTTC.

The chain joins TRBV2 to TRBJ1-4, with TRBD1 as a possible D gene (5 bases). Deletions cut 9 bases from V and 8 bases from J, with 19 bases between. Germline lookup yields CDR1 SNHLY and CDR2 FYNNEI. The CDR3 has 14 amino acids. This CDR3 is CASGEGVIREKLFF. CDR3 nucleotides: TGTGCCAGTGGGGAAGGGGTGATTAGGGAAAAACTGTTTTTT.

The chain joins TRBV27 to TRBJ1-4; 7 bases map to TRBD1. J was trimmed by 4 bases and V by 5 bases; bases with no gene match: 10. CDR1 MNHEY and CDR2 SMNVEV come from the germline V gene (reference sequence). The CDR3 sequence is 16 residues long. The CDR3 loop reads CASSQFGGQFNEKLFF. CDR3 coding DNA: TGTGCCAGCAGTCAATTCGGGGGACAGTTTAATGAAAAACTGTTTTTT.

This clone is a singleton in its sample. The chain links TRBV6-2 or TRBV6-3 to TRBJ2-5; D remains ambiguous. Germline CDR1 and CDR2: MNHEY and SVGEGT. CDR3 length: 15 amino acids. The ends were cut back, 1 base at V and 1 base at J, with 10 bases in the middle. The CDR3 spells CASSYFAGPQETQYF. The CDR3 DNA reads TGTGCCAGCAGTTACTTCGCAGGTCCCCAAGAGACCCAGTACTTC.

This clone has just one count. CDR3 amino acids: CASSLEAGAHTDTQYF. The CDR3 region has the DNA TGTGCCAGCAGCTTAGAAGCGGGGGCGCACACAGATACGCAGTATTTT. This chain joins TRBV7-8 and TRBJ2-3, with 8 bases identical to TRBD2. The germline gives CDR1 SGHVS, CDR2 FQNEAQ. This CDR3 has 16 residues. The ends lost 1 base at V and 2 bases at J; junction bases unmatched: 5.

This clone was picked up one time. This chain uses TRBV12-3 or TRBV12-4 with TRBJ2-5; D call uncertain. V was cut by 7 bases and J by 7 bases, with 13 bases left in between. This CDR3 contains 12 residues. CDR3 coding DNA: TGTGCCAGCACCACCCCCTTTGGGACCCAGTACTTC. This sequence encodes CASTTPFGTQYF.

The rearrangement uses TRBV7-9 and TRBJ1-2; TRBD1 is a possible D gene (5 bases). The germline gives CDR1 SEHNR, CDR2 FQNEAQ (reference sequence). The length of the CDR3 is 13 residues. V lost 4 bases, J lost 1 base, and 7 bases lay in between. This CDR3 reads CASSSQGNYGYTF. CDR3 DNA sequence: TGTGCCAGCAGCTCTCAGGGTAACTATGGCTACACCTTC.

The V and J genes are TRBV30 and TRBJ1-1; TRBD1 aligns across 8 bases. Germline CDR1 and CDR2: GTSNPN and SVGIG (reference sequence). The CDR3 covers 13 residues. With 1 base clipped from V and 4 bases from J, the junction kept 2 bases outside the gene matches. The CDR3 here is CAWSAQGATEAFF. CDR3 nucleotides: TGTGCCTGGAGTGCCCAGGGGGCCACTGAAGCTTTCTTT.

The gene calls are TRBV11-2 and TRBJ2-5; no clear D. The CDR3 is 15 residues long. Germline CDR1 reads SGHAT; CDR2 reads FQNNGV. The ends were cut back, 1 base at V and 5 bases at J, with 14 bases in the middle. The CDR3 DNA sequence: TGTGCCAGCAGCTTAGGAAGTGTGGCGGCCGAGACCCAGTACTTC. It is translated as CASSLGSVAAETQYF.

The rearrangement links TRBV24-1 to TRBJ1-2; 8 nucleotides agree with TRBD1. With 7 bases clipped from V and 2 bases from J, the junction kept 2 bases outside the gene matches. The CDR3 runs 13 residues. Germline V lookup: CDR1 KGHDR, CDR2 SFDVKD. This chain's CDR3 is CATRQGENYGYTF. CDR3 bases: TGTGCCACCAGACAGGGGGAAAACTATGGCTACACCTTC.

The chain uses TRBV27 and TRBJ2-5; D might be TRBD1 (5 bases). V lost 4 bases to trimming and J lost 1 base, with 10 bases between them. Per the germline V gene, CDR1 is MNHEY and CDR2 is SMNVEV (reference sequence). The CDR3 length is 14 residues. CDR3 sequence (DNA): TGTGCCAGCAGTTACCAGGGTGGCCAAGAGACCCAGTACTTC. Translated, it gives CASSYQGGQETQYF.

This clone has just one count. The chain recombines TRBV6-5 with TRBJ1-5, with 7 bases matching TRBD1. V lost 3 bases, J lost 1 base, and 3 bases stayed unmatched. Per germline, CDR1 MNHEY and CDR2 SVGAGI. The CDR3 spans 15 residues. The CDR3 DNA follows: TGTGCCAGCAGTTATAGACAGGGAAGCAATCAGCCCCAGCATTTT. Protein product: CASSYRQGSNQPQHF.

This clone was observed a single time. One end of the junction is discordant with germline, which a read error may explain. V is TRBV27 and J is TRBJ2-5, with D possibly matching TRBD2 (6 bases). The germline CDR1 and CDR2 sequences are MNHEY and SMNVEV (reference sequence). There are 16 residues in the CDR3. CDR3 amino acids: CASSLSPGGTRETQYF. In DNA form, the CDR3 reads TGTGCTAGCAGTTTATCCCCCGGGGGTACGAGAGAGACCCAGTACTTC.

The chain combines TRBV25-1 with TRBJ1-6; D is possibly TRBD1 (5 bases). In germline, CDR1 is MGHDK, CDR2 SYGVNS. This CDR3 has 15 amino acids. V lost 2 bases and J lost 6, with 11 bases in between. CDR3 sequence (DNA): TGTGCCAGCAGTGAACCCCGGGGGGGTAATTCACCCCTCCACTTT. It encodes CASSEPRGGNSPLHF.

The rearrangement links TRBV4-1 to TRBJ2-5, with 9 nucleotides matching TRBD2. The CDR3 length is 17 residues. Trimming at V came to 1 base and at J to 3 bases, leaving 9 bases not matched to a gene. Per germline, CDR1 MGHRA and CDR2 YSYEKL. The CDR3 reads CASSQVPAGGYEETQYF. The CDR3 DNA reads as TGCGCCAGCAGCCAAGTTCCAGCGGGGGGCTACGAAGAGACCCAGTACTTC.

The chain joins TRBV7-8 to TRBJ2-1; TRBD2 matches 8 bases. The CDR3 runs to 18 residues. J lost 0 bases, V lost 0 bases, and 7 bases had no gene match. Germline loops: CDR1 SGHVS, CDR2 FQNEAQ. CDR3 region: CASSLAFSGMSSYNEQFF. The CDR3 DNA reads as TGTGCCAGCAGCTTAGCGTTTAGCGGGATGAGCTCCTACAATGAGCAGTTCTTC.

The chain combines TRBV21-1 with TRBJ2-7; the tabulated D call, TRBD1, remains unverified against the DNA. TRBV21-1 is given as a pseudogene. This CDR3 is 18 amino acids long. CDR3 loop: CASSTRDRSLCGSYEQYV. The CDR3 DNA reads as TGTGCCAGCAGCACCCGGGACAGGTCCCTCTGCGGCTCCTACGAGCAGTACGTC.

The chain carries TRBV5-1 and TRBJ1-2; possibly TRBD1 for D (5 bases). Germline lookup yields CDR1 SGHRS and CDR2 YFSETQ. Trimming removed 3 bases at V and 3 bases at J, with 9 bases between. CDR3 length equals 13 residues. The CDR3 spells CASSSQGDYGYTF. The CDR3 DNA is TGCGCCAGCAGCTCGCAAGGGGACTATGGCTACACCTTC.

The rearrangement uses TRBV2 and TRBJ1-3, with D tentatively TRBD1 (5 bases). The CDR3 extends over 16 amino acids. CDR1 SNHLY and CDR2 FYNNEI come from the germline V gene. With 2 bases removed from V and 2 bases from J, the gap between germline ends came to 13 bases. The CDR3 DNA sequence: TGTGCCAGCAGTGAAATGGGGCCGCGGGCTGGAAACACCATATATTTT. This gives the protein CASSEMGPRAGNTIYF.

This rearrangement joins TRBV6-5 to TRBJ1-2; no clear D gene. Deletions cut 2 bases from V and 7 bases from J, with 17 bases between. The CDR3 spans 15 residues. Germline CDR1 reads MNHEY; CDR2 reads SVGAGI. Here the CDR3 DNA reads TGTGCCAGCAGTTACCCGGGGTCGGGTAGGTCTGGCTACACCTTC. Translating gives CASSYPGSGRSGYTF.

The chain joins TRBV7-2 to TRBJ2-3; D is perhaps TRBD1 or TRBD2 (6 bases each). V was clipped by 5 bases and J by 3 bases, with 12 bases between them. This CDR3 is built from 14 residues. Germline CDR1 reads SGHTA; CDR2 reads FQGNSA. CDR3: CASSPRRGTDTQYF. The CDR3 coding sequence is TGTGCCAGCAGCCCGAGGAGGGGGACAGATACGCAGTATTTT.

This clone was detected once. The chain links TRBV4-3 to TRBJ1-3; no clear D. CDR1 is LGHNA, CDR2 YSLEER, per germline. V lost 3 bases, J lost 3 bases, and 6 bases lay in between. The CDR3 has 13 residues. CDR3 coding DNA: TGCGCCAGCAGCCAGGGAATTGGAAACACCATATATTTT. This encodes CASSQGIGNTIYF.

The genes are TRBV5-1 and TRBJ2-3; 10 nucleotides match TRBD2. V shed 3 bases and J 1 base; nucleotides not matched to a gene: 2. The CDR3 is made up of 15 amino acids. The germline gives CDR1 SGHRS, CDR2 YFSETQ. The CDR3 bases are TGCGCCAGCAGCTACCTAGCGGGAGGCACAGATACGCAGTATTTT. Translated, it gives CASSYLAGGTDTQYF.